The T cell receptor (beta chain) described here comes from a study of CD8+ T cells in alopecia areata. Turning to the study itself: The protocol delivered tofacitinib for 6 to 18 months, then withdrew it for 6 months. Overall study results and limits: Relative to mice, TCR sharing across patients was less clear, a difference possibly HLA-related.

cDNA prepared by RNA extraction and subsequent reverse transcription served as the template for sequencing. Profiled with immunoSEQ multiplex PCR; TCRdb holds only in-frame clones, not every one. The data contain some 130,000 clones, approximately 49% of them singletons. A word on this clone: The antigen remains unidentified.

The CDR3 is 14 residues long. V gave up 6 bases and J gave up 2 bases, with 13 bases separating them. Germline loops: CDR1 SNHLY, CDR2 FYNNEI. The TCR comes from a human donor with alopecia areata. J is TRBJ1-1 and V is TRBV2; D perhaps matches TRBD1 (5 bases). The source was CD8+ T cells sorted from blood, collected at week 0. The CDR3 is CASSGIWDNTEAFF. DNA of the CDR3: TGTGCCAGCAGCGGGATATGGGACAACACTGAAGCTTTCTTT.